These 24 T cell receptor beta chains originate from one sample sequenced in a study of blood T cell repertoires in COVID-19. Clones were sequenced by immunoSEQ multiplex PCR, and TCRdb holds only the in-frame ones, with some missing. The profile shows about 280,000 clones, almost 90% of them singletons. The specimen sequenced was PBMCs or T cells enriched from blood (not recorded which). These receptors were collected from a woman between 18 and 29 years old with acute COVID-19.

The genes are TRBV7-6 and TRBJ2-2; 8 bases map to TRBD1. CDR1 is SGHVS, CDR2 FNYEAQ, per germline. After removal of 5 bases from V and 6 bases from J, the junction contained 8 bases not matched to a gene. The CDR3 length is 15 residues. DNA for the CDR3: TGTGCCAGCAGCAAACAGGGGGTTGCCTCCGGGGAGCTGTTTTTT. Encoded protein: CASSKQGVASGELFF.

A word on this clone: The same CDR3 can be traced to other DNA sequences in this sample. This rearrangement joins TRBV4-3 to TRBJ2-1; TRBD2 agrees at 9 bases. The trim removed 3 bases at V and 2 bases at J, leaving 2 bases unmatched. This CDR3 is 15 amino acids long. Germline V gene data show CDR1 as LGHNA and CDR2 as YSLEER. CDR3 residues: CASSHGLATYNEQFF. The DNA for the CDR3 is TGCGCCAGCAGCCATGGACTAGCGACCTACAATGAGCAGTTCTTC.

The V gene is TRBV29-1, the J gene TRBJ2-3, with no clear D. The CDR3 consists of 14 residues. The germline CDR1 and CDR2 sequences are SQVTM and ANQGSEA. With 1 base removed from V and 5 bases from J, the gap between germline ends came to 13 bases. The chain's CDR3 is CSVEGGGRVDTQYF. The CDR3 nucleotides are TGCAGCGTTGAAGGCGGCGGCCGTGTAGATACGCAGTATTTT.

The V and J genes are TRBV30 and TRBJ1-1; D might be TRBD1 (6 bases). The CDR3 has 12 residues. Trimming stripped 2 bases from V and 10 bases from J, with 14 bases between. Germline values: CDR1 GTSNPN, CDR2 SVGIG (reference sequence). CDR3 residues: CAWSPKARGAFF. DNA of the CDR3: TGTGCCTGGAGTCCCAAGGCCAGGGGAGCTTTCTTT.

CDR3 nucleotide sequence: TGCGCCAGCAGCACACGGACTTTAAAAGAGACCCAGTACTTC. Its protein is CASSTRTLKETQYF. V gene TRBV5-1 combines with J gene TRBJ2-5; the D gene is possibly TRBD2 (5 bases). Trimming took off 4 bases at V and 3 bases at J, with 13 bases between the two ends. CDR3 size: 14 residues. The germline gives CDR1 SGHRS, CDR2 YFSETQ.

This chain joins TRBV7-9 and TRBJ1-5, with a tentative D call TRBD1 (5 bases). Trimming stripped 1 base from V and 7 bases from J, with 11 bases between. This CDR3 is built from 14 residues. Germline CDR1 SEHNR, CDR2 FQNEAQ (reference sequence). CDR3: CASSLGGDLQPQHF. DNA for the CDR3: TGTGCCAGCAGCTTAGGAGGGGACTTGCAGCCCCAGCATTTT.

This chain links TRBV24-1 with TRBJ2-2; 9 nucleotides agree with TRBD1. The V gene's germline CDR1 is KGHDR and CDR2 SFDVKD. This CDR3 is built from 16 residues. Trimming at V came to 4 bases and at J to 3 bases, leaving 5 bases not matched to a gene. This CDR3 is CATSDYGQGHTGELFF. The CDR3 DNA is TGTGCCACCAGTGACTATGGACAGGGGCACACCGGGGAGCTGTTTTTT.

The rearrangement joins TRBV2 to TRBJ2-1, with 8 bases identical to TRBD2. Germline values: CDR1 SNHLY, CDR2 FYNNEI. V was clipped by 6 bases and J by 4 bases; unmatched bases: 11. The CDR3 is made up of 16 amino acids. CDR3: CASSPSLAGPYNEQFF. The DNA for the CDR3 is TGTGCCAGCAGCCCGAGCCTAGCGGGCCCTTACAATGAGCAGTTCTTC.

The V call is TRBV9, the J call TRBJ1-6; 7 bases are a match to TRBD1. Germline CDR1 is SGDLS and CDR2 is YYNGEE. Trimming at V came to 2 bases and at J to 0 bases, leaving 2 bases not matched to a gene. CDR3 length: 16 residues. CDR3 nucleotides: TGTGCCAGCAGCGTGGGACAGTTCTCCTATAATTCACCCCTCCACTTT. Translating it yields CASSVGQFSYNSPLHF.

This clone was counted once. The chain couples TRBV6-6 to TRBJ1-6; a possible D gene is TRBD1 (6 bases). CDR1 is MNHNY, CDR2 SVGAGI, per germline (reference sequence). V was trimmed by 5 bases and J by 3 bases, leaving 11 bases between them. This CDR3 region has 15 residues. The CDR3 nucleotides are TGTGCCAGCAGTCAACAGGGAGACTATAATTCACCCCTCCACTTT. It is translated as CASSQQGDYNSPLHF.

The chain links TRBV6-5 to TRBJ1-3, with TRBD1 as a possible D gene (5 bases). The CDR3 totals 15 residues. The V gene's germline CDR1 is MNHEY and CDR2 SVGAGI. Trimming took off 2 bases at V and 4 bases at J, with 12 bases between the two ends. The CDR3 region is CASSYGGSSGNTIYF. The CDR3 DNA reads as TGTGCCAGCAGTTACGGGGGGTCTTCAGGAAACACCATATATTTT.

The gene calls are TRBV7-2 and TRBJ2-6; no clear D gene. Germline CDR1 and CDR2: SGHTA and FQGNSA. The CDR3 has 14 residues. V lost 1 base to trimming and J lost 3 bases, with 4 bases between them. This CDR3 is CASSLVIGANVLTF. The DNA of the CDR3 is TGTGCCAGCAGCTTAGTTATTGGGGCCAACGTCCTGACTTTC.

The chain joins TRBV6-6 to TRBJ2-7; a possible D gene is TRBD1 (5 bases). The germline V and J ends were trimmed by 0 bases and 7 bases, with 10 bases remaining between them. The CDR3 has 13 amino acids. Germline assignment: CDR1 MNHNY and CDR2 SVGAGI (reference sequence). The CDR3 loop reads CASSYSAGQEQYF. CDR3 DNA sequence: TGTGCCAGCAGTTACTCTGCAGGGCAAGAGCAGTACTTC.

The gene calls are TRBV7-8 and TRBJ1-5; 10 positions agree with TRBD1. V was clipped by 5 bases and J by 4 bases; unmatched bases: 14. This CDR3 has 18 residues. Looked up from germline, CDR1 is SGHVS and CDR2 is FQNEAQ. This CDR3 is CASSLRAGGQGMNQPQHF. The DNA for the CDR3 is TGTGCCAGCAGCCTCAGGGCCGGGGGACAGGGGATGAATCAGCCCCAGCATTTT.

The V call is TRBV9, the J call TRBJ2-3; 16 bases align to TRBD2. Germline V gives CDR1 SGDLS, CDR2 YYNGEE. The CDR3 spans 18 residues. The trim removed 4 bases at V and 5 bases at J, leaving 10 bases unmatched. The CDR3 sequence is CASSSNPGTSGRGDTQYF. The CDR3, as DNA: TGTGCCAGCAGCTCAAATCCTGGGACTAGCGGGAGGGGAGATACGCAGTATTTT.

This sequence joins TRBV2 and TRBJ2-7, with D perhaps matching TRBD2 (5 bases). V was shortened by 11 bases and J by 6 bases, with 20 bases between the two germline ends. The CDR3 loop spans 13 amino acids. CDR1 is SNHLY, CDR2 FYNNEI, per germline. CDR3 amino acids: CARRDPSLVEQYF. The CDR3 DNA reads TGTGCCCGCCGTGATCCTAGCCTCGTCGAGCAGTACTTC.

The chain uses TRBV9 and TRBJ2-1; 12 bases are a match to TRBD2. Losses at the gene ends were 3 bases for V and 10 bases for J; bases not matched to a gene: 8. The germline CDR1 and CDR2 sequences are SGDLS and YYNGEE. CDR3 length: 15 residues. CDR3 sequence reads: CASSGRLAGVEEQFF. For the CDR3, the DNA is TGTGCCAGCAGCGGACGACTAGCGGGAGTGGAAGAGCAGTTCTTC.

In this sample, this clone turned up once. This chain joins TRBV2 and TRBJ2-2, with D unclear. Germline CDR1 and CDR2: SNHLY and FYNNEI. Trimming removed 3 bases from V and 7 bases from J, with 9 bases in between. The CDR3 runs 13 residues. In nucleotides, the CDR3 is TGTGCCAGCAGTGACTGGCAACGCGGGGAGCTGTTTTTT. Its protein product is CASSDWQRGELFF.

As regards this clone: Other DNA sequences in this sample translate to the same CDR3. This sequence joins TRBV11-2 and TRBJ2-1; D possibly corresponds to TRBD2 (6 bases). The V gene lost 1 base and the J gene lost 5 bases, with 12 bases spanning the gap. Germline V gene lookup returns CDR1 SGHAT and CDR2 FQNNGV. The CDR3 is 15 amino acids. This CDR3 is CASSLGSGTHNEQFF. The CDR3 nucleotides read TGTGCCAGCAGCTTAGGTTCCGGGACTCACAATGAGCAGTTCTTC.

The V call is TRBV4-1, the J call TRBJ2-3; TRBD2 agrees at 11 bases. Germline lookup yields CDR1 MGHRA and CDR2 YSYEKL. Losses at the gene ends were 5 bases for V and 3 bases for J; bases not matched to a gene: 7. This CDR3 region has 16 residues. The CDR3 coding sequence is TGCGCCAGCAGCTGGGGGACTAGCGGTGGGACAGATACGCAGTATTTT. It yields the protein CASSWGTSGGTDTQYF.

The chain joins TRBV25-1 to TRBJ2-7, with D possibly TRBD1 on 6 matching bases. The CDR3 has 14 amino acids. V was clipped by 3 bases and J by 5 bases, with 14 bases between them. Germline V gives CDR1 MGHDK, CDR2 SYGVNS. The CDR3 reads CASSDGGRGHEQYF. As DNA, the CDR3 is TGTGCCAGCAGTGATGGGGGCAGGGGCCACGAGCAGTACTTC.

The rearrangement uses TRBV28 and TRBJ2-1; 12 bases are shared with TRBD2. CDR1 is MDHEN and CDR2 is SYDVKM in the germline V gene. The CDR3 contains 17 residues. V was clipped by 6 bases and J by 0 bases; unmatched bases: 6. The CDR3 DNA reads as TGTGCCAGCAGCTATCAACTAGCGGGAGGCTCCTACAATGAGCAGTTCTTC. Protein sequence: CASSYQLAGGSYNEQFF.

This CDR3 is CASSLFGQGTQTQYF. The CDR3 bases are TGCGCCAGCAGCTTGTTTGGACAGGGTACCCAGACCCAGTACTTC. The rearrangement links TRBV5-1 to TRBJ2-5, with TRBD1 identical over 8 bases. V shed 1 base and J 6 bases; nucleotides not matched to a gene: 8. The CDR3 consists of 15 residues. Looked up from germline, CDR1 is SGHRS and CDR2 is YFSETQ.

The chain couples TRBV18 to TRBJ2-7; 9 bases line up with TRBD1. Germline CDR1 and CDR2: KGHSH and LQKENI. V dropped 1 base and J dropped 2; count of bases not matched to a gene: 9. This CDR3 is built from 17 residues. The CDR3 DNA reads TGTGCCAGCTCACCACGGGGGGGGACAGGGTCAACCTACGAGCAGTACTTC. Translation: CASSPRGGTGSTYEQYF.